This TCR beta chain stems from a study of OX40 agonist ivuxolimab in advanced cancers. Study-level information: One hepatocellular carcinoma and two cutaneous melanoma patients partially responded.

Concerning this clone: Antigen specificity is unknown.

Sequencing was performed with immunoSEQ multiplex PCR; in TCRdb, only in-frame clones are kept and a portion is missing. Of approximately 65,000 clones listed, around four fifths are singletons. The CDR3 sequence is 13 residues long. V was shortened by 1 base and J by 5 bases, with 8 bases between the two germline ends. Germline V CDR1 and CDR2: SEHNR, FQNEAQ (reference sequence). Study observations and caveats: There was clonal expansion of CD4+ and CD8+ blood T cells by week 6 at 0.1 to 3.0 mg/kg.

Systemic immunosuppression or autoimmune disease history was grounds to exclude patients. The specimen was CD4+ or CD8+ T cells sorted from blood, collected in a trial of the OX40 agonist ivuxolimab. The TCR sequence derives from an adult with an advanced solid tumor such as melanoma, head and neck, liver or kidney cancer. The V and J genes are TRBV7-9 and TRBJ2-5; D gene uncertain. CDR3 protein: CASSLVSGETQYF. The DNA for the CDR3 is TGTGCCAGCAGCTTAGTGTCTGGTGAGACCCAGTACTTC.